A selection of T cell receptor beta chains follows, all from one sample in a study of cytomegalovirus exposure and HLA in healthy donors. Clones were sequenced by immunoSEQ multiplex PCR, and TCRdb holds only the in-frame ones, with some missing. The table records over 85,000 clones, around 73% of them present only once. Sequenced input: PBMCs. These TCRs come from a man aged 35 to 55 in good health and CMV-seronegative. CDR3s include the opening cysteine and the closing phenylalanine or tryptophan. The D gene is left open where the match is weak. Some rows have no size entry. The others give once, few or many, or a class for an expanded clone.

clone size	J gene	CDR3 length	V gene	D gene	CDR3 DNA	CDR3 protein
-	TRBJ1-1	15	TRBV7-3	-	TGTGCCAGCAGCTCCTCTGGCGGCGGGCTCACTGAAGCTTTCTTT	CASSSSGGGLTEAFF
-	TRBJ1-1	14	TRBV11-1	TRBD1	TGTGCCAGCAGCTCGGGACAGGGTAACACTGAAGCTTTCTTT	CASSSGQGNTEAFF
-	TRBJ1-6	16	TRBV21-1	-	TGTGCCAGCAGCATCCGACCAGGGGAGACGGATTCACCCCTCCACTTT	CASSIRPGETDSPLHF
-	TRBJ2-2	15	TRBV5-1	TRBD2	TGCGCCAGCAGCATCGGGGGGGAGAACACCGGGGAGCTGTTTTTT	CASSIGGENTGELFF
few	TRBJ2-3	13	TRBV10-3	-	TGTGCCATCAGTGAGCACGGGGGAGTGGAGCAGTATTTT	CAISEHGGVEQYF
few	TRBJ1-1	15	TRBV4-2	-	TGTGCCAGCAGCCGGGAGATCGACGTACCCACTGAAGCTTTCTTT	CASSREIDVPTEAFF
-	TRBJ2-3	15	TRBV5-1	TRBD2	TGCGCCAGCAGCTTGGTCGGGGGAGGGACAGATACGCAGTATTTT	CASSLVGGGTDTQYF
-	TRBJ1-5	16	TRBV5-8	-	TGTGCCAGCAGCTTGTATCACAGGGAGTGGGTTCAGCCCCAGCATTTT	CASSLYHREWVQPQHF
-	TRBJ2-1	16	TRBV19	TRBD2	TGTGCCAGTAGCCGCCCCGGACTAGCGGGGGGGCATGAGCAGTTCTTC	CASSRPGLAGGHEQFF
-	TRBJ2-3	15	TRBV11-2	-	TGTGCCAGCAGCCCACGCAGGGGTGGTTCAGATACGCAGTATTTT	CASSPRRGGSDTQYF
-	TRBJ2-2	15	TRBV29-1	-	TGCAGCGCTCAAACGGGGTCAGATAACACCGGGGAGCTGTTTTTT	CSAQTGSDNTGELFF